Listed below are T cell receptor beta chains from one sample, sequenced in a study of control samples from healthy donors and cancer patients. Assay: immunoSEQ multiplex PCR; the TCRdb copy retains only in-frame clones and omits some. The table includes 100,000 to 150,000 clones, around 90% detected once. The sample consisted of blood. Receptor source: a man younger than 35 in good health. The CDR3 runs from the conserved cysteine through the conserved F or W. A D gene is named only where the DNA matches it firmly. Some rows have no size entry. The others give once, few or many, or a class for an expanded clone.

>-|TRBJ1-5|-|TRBV15
TGTGCCACCAGCAGAGGGGGGGACCTCAAATGGCATTTT
CATSRGGDLKWHF
>-|TRBJ2-2|-|TRBV6-6
TGTGCCAGCAGCCGTGACGGGGAGCTGTTTTTT
CASSRDGELFF
>TRBD2|TRBJ2-1|-|TRBV5-1
TGCGCCAGCAGCTTCCGGCCTAGCGGGATATTCGATGAGCAGTTCTTC
CASSFRPSGIFDEQFF
>-|TRBJ2-7|once|TRBV19
TGTGCCAGTAGTATATCGGGGATCGGGGAGCAGTACTTC
CASSISGIGEQYF
>-|TRBJ1-2|-|TRBV2
TGTGCCAGCGACCCGGTAGTTAGAGGTACCTTC
CASDPVVRGTF
>-|TRBJ1-4|few|TRBV11-3
TGTGCCAGCAGCTTAGTAGGGACCCAGGGAGAAAAACTGTTTTTT
CASSLVGTQGEKLFF
>TRBD2|TRBJ2-4|-|TRBV5-3
TGTGCCAGAAGCTTGGTAGCGGGAGGGCTAGCCAAAAACATTCAGTACTTC
CARSLVAGGLAKNIQYF
>-|TRBJ1-2|-|TRBV29-1
TGCAGCGCCTGGGACGTGTACGCCTATGGCTACACCTTC
CSAWDVYAYGYTF
>-|TRBJ2-1|-|TRBV20-1
TGCAGTGCTAGTGCCCCAGTCCCGGGACGACTCTACAATGAGCAGTTCTTC
CSASAPVPGRLYNEQFF
>-|TRBJ2-1|-|TRBV7-9
TGTGCCAGCAGCTTTTCCCCCGGGGGCCGTTTAAATGAGCAGTTCTTC
CASSFSPGGRLNEQFF
>-|TRBJ2-1|-|TRBV15
TGTGCCACCAGCAGAGGGGGGGACAGCTCCTACAATGAGCAGTTCTTC
CATSRGGDSSYNEQFF
>-|TRBJ2-5|-|TRBV27
TGTGCCAGCAGTTTATTTCGGGAAGAGACCCAGTACTTC
CASSLFREETQYF
>TRBD1|TRBJ2-7|-|TRBV28
TGTGCCAGCAGTAGGGCGTGGGGACAGGGATATGTGCAGTACTTC
CASSRAWGQGYVQYF
>TRBD1|TRBJ1-5|-|TRBV10-3
TGTGCCACCCGGGACAGAGATTATAGCAATCAGCCCCAGCATTTT
CATRDRDYSNQPQHF
>TRBD1|TRBJ2-7|-|TRBV5-4
TGTGCCAGCAGCTTTTTCCGGGACAGGGGCCACGAGCAGTACTTC
CASSFFRDRGHEQYF
>-|TRBJ1-3|-|TRBV10-1
TGCGCCAGCAGTGATGGGGGAGGATTTGGAAACACCATATATTTT
CASSDGGGFGNTIYF
>TRBD1|TRBJ2-2|-|TRBV29-1
TGCAGCGCCGACAGGGCCGGGGAGCTGTTTTTT
CSADRAGELFF
>TRBD2|TRBJ2-1|-|TRBV30
TGTGCCTGGAGTGGGAGAATAGCGGGAGGGAAGCAGTTCTTC
CAWSGRIAGGKQFF
>-|TRBJ2-1|-|TRBV27
TGTGCCAGCAGCCGAGTGTATTTGGAGGGAGCGAAAGAGGGTTACAATGAGCAGTTCTTC
CASSRVYLEGAKEGYNEQFF
>-|TRBJ2-1|-|TRBV5-6
TGTGCCAGCAGCTTTGGCAGCGTTAATGAGCAGTTCTTC
CASSFGSVNEQFF
>TRBD2|TRBJ2-1|-|TRBV5-1
TGCGCCAGCAGCCCCGGACTAGCGGTCTACAATGAGCAGTTCTTC
CASSPGLAVYNEQFF
>TRBD2|TRBJ2-3|-|TRBV7-8
TGTGCCAGCAGCAGTCGAGCGGGGGGAACCACAGATACGCAGTATTTT
CASSSRAGGTTDTQYF
>-|TRBJ2-5|-|TRBV3-1/TRBV3-2
TGTGCCAGCAGCCAAGATTTGGGCGCGACCCAGTACTTC
CASSQDLGATQYF
>TRBD1|TRBJ2-2|once|TRBV3-1/TRBV3-2
TGTGCCAGCAGCCCTACCGGGACAGAGCCTTACAGCGGGGAGCTGTTTTTT
CASSPTGTEPYSGELFF
>-|TRBJ2-5|-|TRBV29-1
TGCAGCGTTATTAATTGGCTTGGGGTGGAGACCCAGTACTTC
CSVINWLGVETQYF
>-|TRBJ1-1|-|TRBV3-1/TRBV3-2
TGTGCCAGCAGCCAACAGATGGCAACTGAAGCTTTCTTT
CASSQQMATEAFF
>-|TRBJ2-1|-|TRBV2
TGTGCCAGCAGTACTCACGCAGATGAGCAGTTCTTC
CASSTHADEQFF
>-|TRBJ1-2|-|TRBV19
TGTGCCAGTAGTCCACAGGGAAACTATGGCTACACCTTC
CASSPQGNYGYTF
>-|TRBJ1-1|-|TRBV19
TGTGCCAGTAGTATCGGGGGCTGGACTGAAGCTTTCTTT
CASSIGGWTEAFF
>-|TRBJ2-5|-|TRBV5-1
TGCGCCAGCAGCGTCGAGGCGGCGGGGGCGGCCGCCCAAGAGACCCAGTACTTC
CASSVEAAGAAAQETQYF
>-|TRBJ2-3|-|TRBV5-1
TGCGCCAGCAGCTTGGGGGATGGCACAGATACGCAGTATTTT
CASSLGDGTDTQYF
>TRBD1|TRBJ2-1|-|TRBV6-4
TGTGCCAGCAGCGAAACAGGGGGTGAGCAGTTCTTC
CASSETGGEQFF
>-|TRBJ2-2|-|TRBV21-1
TGTGCCAGCAGCAAAGTTTTGAGACTTACGAACACCGGGGAGCTGTTTTTT
CASSKVLRLTNTGELFF
>-|TRBJ1-1|-|TRBV5-6
TGTGCCAGCAGCTTGGAGAATGGACGGAACACTGAAGCTTTCTTT
CASSLENGRNTEAFF
>TRBD1|TRBJ2-3|-|TRBV19
TGTGCCAGTACAAAAGGAGAGGGGGCTGTGGATACGCAGTATTTT
CASTKGEGAVDTQYF
>TRBD1|TRBJ2-3|-|TRBV2
TGTGCCAGCAGTACGGGACAGGGAGGGTATTTT
CASSTGQGGYF
>-|TRBJ2-2|-|TRBV30
TGTGCCTGGAGTGTACTAGGGTTGCGGAACACCGGGGAGCTGTTTTTT
CAWSVLGLRNTGELFF
>-|TRBJ1-2|-|TRBV11-2
TGTGCCAGCAGCTTAGCCGGGACGGCGCCAGCCTTC
CASSLAGTAPAF
>-|TRBJ1-2|-|TRBV30
TGTGCCTGGAGTTTTTCCCCGGGAGGGAACTATGGCTACACCTTC
CAWSFSPGGNYGYTF
>TRBD1|TRBJ1-1|-|TRBV9
TGTGCCAGCAGCGCCTATCACAGGGGGTCGAACACTGAAGCTTTCTTT
CASSAYHRGSNTEAFF